This passage covers 27 T cell receptor beta chains from one sample sequenced in a study of T cells expressing NK-cell markers. TCRdb re-called the 5' RACE reads, yielding one record per CDR3 amino acid sequence without DNA. Here the sample table reports 200,000 to 300,000 distinct CDR3 sequences. The sequenced sample was blood T cells: a sorted CD56 or NKG2C T cell subset, CD4+ or CD8+ T cells, or bulk PBMC T cells (not recorded which). The receptors were gathered from a woman aged 18 to 75 in good health.

The V call is TRBV29-1, the J call TRBJ2-2; absent DNA, TCRdb's TRBD2 call cannot be checked. The V gene's germline CDR1 is SQVTM and CDR2 ANQGSEA. The CDR3 runs 14 residues. This chain's CDR3 is CSARAGGRTGELFF.

The J gene is TRBJ2-7, the V gene TRBV12-3 or TRBV12-4. The CDR3 has 13 residues. CDR3 protein: CASSLIRSYEQYF.

The rearrangement uses TRBV4-3 and TRBJ1-4; lacking DNA, the TRBD1 call made by TCRdb goes unchecked. The CDR3 runs to 16 residues. Looked up from germline, CDR1 is LGHNA and CDR2 is YSLEER. CDR3 region: CASSRELQGSNEKLFF.

The CDR3: CSARGGRRSYNEQFF. J is TRBJ2-1 and V is TRBV20-1. This CDR3 is built from 15 residues. CDR1 DFQATT and CDR2 SNEGSKA come from the germline V gene (reference sequence).

The rearrangement joins TRBV29-1 to TRBJ2-1; TCRdb's D call of TRBD1 is untestable without DNA. The CDR3 extends over 11 amino acids. Germline CDR1 is SQVTM and CDR2 is ANQGSEA. The CDR3 spells CSVREYNEQFF.

The chain links TRBV15 to TRBJ2-5. The germline CDR1 and CDR2 sequences are LNHNV and YYDKDF (reference sequence). The CDR3 is made up of 14 amino acids. The CDR3 protein is CATSRVTGVETQYF.

CDR3 sequence reads: CSASTGGNTEAFF. This chain links TRBV20-1 with TRBJ1-1; the TCRdb D gene call, TRBD1, has no DNA to confirm it. The CDR3 has 13 amino acids. Looked up from germline, CDR1 is DFQATT and CDR2 is SNEGSKA (reference sequence).

CDR3 residues: CASSLKQGGTEAFF. The chain is built from TRBV5-1 and TRBJ1-1; TCRdb gives TRBD1 as the D gene, but with no DNA this cannot be confirmed. The CDR3 covers 14 residues. Germline loops: CDR1 SGHRS, CDR2 YFSETQ.

The CDR3 reads CSARPRGNYGYTF. This chain uses TRBV20-1 with TRBJ1-2; TCRdb selects TRBD1, and the lack of DNA leaves this call unchecked. In germline, CDR1 is DFQATT, CDR2 SNEGSKA (reference sequence). This CDR3 is built from 13 residues.

CDR3 residues: CASSPTNSGETQYF. The chain employs TRBV18 and TRBJ2-5. The CDR3 extends over 14 amino acids. The germline gives CDR1 KGHSH, CDR2 LQKENI.

This chain connects TRBV6-1 to TRBJ2-7; the D gene TCRdb calls, TRBD2, cannot be checked with no DNA. CDR3 length: 15 amino acids. CDR1 MNHNS and CDR2 SASEGT come from the germline V gene. CDR3 sequence reads: CASSPGLAGVPEQYF.

The gene calls are TRBV11-2 and TRBJ2-5; TCRdb picks TRBD2, but there is no DNA to check that call. This CDR3 region has 16 residues. CDR1 and CDR2 from the germline V gene are SGHAT and FQNNGV. The CDR3 protein is CASGFGGAGGQKTQYF.

The V call is TRBV20-1, the J call TRBJ1-1; TCRdb proposes TRBD1, but this gene call is untestable without DNA. Per the germline V gene, CDR1 is DFQATT and CDR2 is SNEGSKA (reference sequence). The CDR3 sequence is 14 residues long. The CDR3 spells CSASVPGVPTEAFF.

V gene TRBV18 combines with J gene TRBJ2-1; TCRdb reports TRBD2, a call that lacks DNA to check it against. Germline CDR1 KGHSH, CDR2 LQKENI. This CDR3 has 20 amino acids. CDR3 in amino acids: CASSPRASAGVQSSYNEQFF.

This chain's CDR3 is CASSLSGGTVTGELFF. The gene calls are TRBV7-7 and TRBJ2-2. Germline CDR1 SSHAT, CDR2 FNYEAQ (reference sequence). The CDR3 extends over 16 amino acids.

The chain uses TRBV20-1 and TRBJ2-2; the TRBD1 assignment by TCRdb is unverifiable without DNA. This CDR3 has 14 amino acids. In germline, CDR1 is DFQATT, CDR2 SNEGSKA (reference sequence). The CDR3: CSAGDRGNTGELFF.

CDR3 amino acids: CASSYSSVSGNTIYF. The chain recombines TRBV6-5 with TRBJ1-3. Germline V gives CDR1 MNHEY, CDR2 SVGAGI. This CDR3 comprises 15 residues.

The rearrangement links TRBV4-2 to TRBJ2-1; TCRdb picks TRBD2, but there is no DNA to check that call. This CDR3 is built from 23 residues. Germline loops: CDR1 LGHNA, CDR2 YNFKEQ. CDR3 sequence reads: CASTHAYGDPGLALFPPYNEQFF.

The chain joins TRBV20-1 to TRBJ2-1; TCRdb's D call, TRBD1, is unchecked because there is no DNA. The CDR3 is 15 amino acids. Germline CDR1 reads DFQATT; CDR2 reads SNEGSKA (reference sequence). The CDR3 loop reads CSAREGPPHYNEQFF.

The genes are TRBV29-1 and TRBJ2-7; TCRdb's assignment of TRBD1 cannot be checked, as there is no DNA. From germline, CDR1 is SQVTM and CDR2 ANQGSEA. This CDR3 has 14 residues. The CDR3 is CSVEAGQPPYEQYF.

The chain is built from TRBV10-3 and TRBJ2-1; lacking DNA, the TRBD1 call made by TCRdb goes unchecked. CDR3 size: 12 residues. CDR1 is ENHRY, CDR2 SYGVKD, per germline. The CDR3 here is CAIGGTGNEQFF.

The gene calls are TRBV6-1 and TRBJ1-1. Germline V gene sequence: CDR1 MNHNS, CDR2 SASEGT. This CDR3 contains 13 residues. The CDR3 sequence: CASQIQVYTEAFF.

The chain has TRBV5-4 and TRBJ2-3; there is no DNA to check the TCRdb D call of TRBD2. The CDR3 runs 16 residues. In germline, CDR1 is SGHNT, CDR2 YYREEE (reference sequence). CDR3 sequence reads: CASSAAGTSGTDTQYF.

The rearrangement joins TRBV23-1 to TRBJ2-1; lacking DNA, the TRBD2 call made by TCRdb goes unchecked. TRBV23-1 is reported as an ORF; its role is uncertain. The CDR3 totals 13 residues. The CDR3 loop is CASGTSGRDEQFF.

The chain carries TRBV29-1 and TRBJ2-5; no DNA is available, so the TRBD1 call from TCRdb remains unchecked. The CDR3 covers 14 residues. CDR1 is SQVTM, CDR2 ANQGSEA, per germline. CDR3 loop: CSVERDRARETQYF.

The rearrangement uses TRBV29-1 and TRBJ2-2; TCRdb reports TRBD2, a call that lacks DNA to check it against. CDR3 length equals 14 residues. CDR1 is SQVTM and CDR2 is ANQGSEA in the germline V gene. The CDR3 reads CSGTSGTNTGELFF.

V usage is TRBV4-1 and J usage is TRBJ2-3; as DNA is missing, the TRBD2 call by TCRdb cannot be tested. Germline loops: CDR1 MGHRA, CDR2 YSYEKL. This CDR3 comprises 15 residues. This chain's CDR3 is CASSQDRGLTDTQYF.